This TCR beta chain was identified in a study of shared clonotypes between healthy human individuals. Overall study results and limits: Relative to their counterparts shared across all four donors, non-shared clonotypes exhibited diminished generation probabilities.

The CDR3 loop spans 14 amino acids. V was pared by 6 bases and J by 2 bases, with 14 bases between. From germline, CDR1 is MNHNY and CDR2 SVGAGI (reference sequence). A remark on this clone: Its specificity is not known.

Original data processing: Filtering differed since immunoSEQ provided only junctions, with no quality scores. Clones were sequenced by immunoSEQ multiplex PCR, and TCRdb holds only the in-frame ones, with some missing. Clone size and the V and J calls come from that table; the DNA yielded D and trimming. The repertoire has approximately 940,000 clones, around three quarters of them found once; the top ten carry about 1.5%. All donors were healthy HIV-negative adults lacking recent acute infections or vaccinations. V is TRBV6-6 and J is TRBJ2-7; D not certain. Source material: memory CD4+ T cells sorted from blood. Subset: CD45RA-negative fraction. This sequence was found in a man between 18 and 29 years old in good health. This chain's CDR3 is CASRTQTATYEQYF. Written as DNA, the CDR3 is TGTGCCAGCAGGACTCAAACCGCGACCTACGAGCAGTACTTC.